In its sample, the clone carrying this T cell receptor beta chain was seen a few times. As yet, its antigen is unknown. This entry is derived from a study of response to subunit inactivated influenza vaccine. TCRdb independently ran MiXCR on the RT-PCR reads; one entry per CDR3 protein. The sample records over 800,000 distinct CDR3 sequences, 21% being singletons. Study-level points and caveats: Only a handful of new T cells, the authors suggested, are recruited with each seasonal influenza vaccination.

The specimen comprised PBMCs from blood, sampled 4 to 6 days after vaccination. The TCR sequence derives from a man aged 50-60 years who received an inactivated influenza vaccine.

The CDR3: CASSQDSGFKNEQYF. CDR3 nucleotides: TGCGCCAGCAGCCAAGATTCCGGTTTTAAGAACGAGCAGTACTTC. The chain links TRBV4-3 to TRBJ2-7; D ambiguous. V lost 0 bases and J 5 bases, leaving 14 bases between the germline ends. The CDR3 totals 15 residues. CDR1 and CDR2 (germline): LGHNA, YSLEER.